The text below deals with one TCR beta chain. Its specificity is not known. This sample was included in a study of T cell responses to AZD1222 COVID-19 vaccine. Findings of the study overall: Close to half of all spike-specific TCRs reportedly target regions of the variants that are unmutated.

Generated by immunoSEQ multiplex PCR, the TCRdb table keeps only in-frame clones and is missing some. The sample shows 110,000 or so clones, around 88% of them seen only once. There are 15 residues in the CDR3. V dropped 6 bases and J dropped 12; count of bases not matched to a gene: 16. Germline loops: CDR1 SQVTM, CDR2 ANQGSEA. The rearrangement uses TRBV29-1 and TRBJ2-1; 11 bases align to TRBD1. The sequence was collected from an adult who received the AZD1222 COVID-19 vaccine. The sample was peripheral blood, taken 28 days after the second AZD1222 dose. The CDR3 loop is CSVGLWDRGRSVQFF. Here the CDR3 DNA reads TGCAGCGTCGGGTTGTGGGACAGGGGGAGAAGCGTGCAGTTCTTC.